These T cell receptor beta chains were read from a single sample in a study of cytomegalovirus exposure and HLA in healthy donors. TCRdb keeps only in-frame clones here, not all; method: immunoSEQ multiplex PCR. In the table there are about 130,000 clones, 74% of which are singletons. Specimen: PBMCs. These receptor sequences come from a male donor in good health and CMV-seronegative. CDR3s include the opening cysteine and the closing phenylalanine or tryptophan. Each record gives: V gene, J gene, D gene, clone size, CDR3 DNA, CDR3 protein. The D gene is left open where the match is weak. Only part of the rows carry a size: once, few, many, or a class if the clone is expanded.

V gene: TRBV19
J gene: TRBJ2-6
D gene: TRBD1
clone size: few
CDR3 DNA: TGTGCCAGTAGTCTTCGGGACAGCAGCTCTGGGGCCAACGTCCTGACTTTC
CDR3 protein: CASSLRDSSSGANVLTF

V gene: TRBV6-1
J gene: TRBJ2-5
D gene: NA
clone size: NA
CDR3 DNA: TGTGCCAGCACCCTTCTGTTAGGGCAGGGAGAGACCCAGTACTTC
CDR3 protein: CASTLLLGQGETQYF

V gene: TRBV9
J gene: TRBJ2-2
D gene: NA
clone size: NA
CDR3 DNA: TGTGCCAGCAGCGTAAGGCGGGGTGACGGGGAGCTGTTTTTT
CDR3 protein: CASSVRRGDGELFF

V gene: TRBV5-1
J gene: TRBJ1-2
D gene: TRBD1
clone size: NA
CDR3 DNA: TGCGCCAGCAGCATCGGACAGGGGGATCAGAAGGGCTACACCTTC
CDR3 protein: CASSIGQGDQKGYTF

V gene: TRBV10-1
J gene: TRBJ2-1
D gene: TRBD2
clone size: NA
CDR3 DNA: TGCGCCAGCAGGCGACAGGGGGCGAAGACTAGCGGGAGTAGGCATGAGCAGTTCTTC
CDR3 protein: CASRRQGAKTSGSRHEQFF

V gene: TRBV4-2
J gene: TRBJ2-2
D gene: TRBD1
clone size: NA
CDR3 DNA: TGTGCCAGCAGCCAAGATCGGCGACAGGGGCCCACCGGGGAGCTGTTTTTT
CDR3 protein: CASSQDRRQGPTGELFF

V gene: TRBV28
J gene: TRBJ2-4
D gene: TRBD2
clone size: NA
CDR3 DNA: TGTGCCAGCAGTCCCTTAGCGGGAATCGTCAAAAACATTCAGTACTTC
CDR3 protein: CASSPLAGIVKNIQYF

V gene: TRBV11-3
J gene: TRBJ2-2
D gene: NA
clone size: NA
CDR3 DNA: TGTGCCAGCAGCTCCGACAGGAACACCGGGGAGCTGTTTTTT
CDR3 protein: CASSSDRNTGELFF

V gene: TRBV27
J gene: TRBJ2-7
D gene: TRBD2
clone size: NA
CDR3 DNA: TGTGCCAGCAGCTTATCCCTAGCGGAGACCTACGAGCAGTACTTC
CDR3 protein: CASSLSLAETYEQYF

V gene: TRBV18
J gene: TRBJ1-1
D gene: TRBD1
clone size: NA
CDR3 DNA: TGTGCCAGCTCACAACGACAGGGCGGCGGCACTGAAGCTTTCTTT
CDR3 protein: CASSQRQGGGTEAFF

V gene: TRBV5-4
J gene: TRBJ1-1
D gene: TRBD1
clone size: few
CDR3 DNA: TGTGCCAGCAGCCCCGGGGGGGGACAGTGGACGGACACTGAAGCTTTCTTT
CDR3 protein: CASSPGGGQWTDTEAFF

V gene: TRBV6-6
J gene: TRBJ2-1
D gene: NA
clone size: once
CDR3 DNA: TGTGCCGCCCGGGACATCATCAATGAGCAGTTCTTC
CDR3 protein: CAARDIINEQFF

V gene: TRBV4-2
J gene: TRBJ2-1
D gene: TRBD2
clone size: NA
CDR3 DNA: TGTGCCAGCAGCCAAGCTAGCGGGGGGGACGATGAGCAGTTCTTC
CDR3 protein: CASSQASGGDDEQFF

V gene: TRBV29-1
J gene: TRBJ1-1
D gene: NA
clone size: NA
CDR3 DNA: TGCAGCGTTGCGGGAAAAGCGGACACTGAAGCTTTCTTT
CDR3 protein: CSVAGKADTEAFF

V gene: TRBV30
J gene: TRBJ2-7
D gene: TRBD1
clone size: NA
CDR3 DNA: TGTGCCTGGAGCAGGACAGGGCTCACCTACGAGCAGTACTTC
CDR3 protein: CAWSRTGLTYEQYF

V gene: TRBV4-1
J gene: TRBJ2-5
D gene: NA
clone size: once
CDR3 DNA: TGCGCCAGCAGCCAAGTGACTCTCCAAGAGACCCAGTACTTC
CDR3 protein: CASSQVTLQETQYF

V gene: TRBV30
J gene: TRBJ2-1
D gene: NA
clone size: NA
CDR3 DNA: TGTGCCTGGAGGATGGGAGGCAATGAGCAGTTCTTC
CDR3 protein: CAWRMGGNEQFF

V gene: TRBV6-5
J gene: TRBJ2-3
D gene: TRBD2
clone size: NA
CDR3 DNA: TGTGCCAGCAGTCTTAGCGGGATTAGCACAGATACGCAGTATTTT
CDR3 protein: CASSLSGISTDTQYF

V gene: TRBV28
J gene: TRBJ2-7
D gene: NA
clone size: NA
CDR3 DNA: TGTGCCAGCGGGCCAGGGGACGTCTACGAGCAGTACTTC
CDR3 protein: CASGPGDVYEQYF

V gene: TRBV4-3
J gene: TRBJ2-7
D gene: TRBD2
clone size: NA
CDR3 DNA: TGCGCCAGCAGCCCCATGACTAGCGGACCCTACGAGCAGTACTTC
CDR3 protein: CASSPMTSGPYEQYF

V gene: TRBV18
J gene: TRBJ2-1
D gene: TRBD2
clone size: few
CDR3 DNA: TGTGCCAGCTCAGATATCGGGGGGTTTGGCAATGAGCAGTTCTTC
CDR3 protein: CASSDIGGFGNEQFF